This TCR beta chain was sequenced in a study of early T cells in non-severe SARS-CoV-2 infection. Across the whole study: Sequencing targeted bulk RNA from unsorted whole blood, leaving chains unpaired.

The library protocol tagged individual cDNA molecules with unique molecular identifiers. TCRdb reprocessed the 5' RACE reads with MiXCR, giving one entry per CDR3 protein. Of about 50,000 distinct CDR3 sequences in the sample, almost 9.5% are singletons; the top ten hold more than 12%. A remark on this clonotype: The antigen remains unidentified.

Study-wide findings and caveats: In VDJdb matching, anti-spike CD8 responses were favored while private and CD4 specificities went missing.

The sequenced sample was whole blood. The clonotype comes from an adult who was a healthcare worker with PCR-confirmed SARS-CoV-2 infection or an uninfected control (not recorded which).

In DNA, the CDR3 is TGCGCCAGCAGCCAGAGACTAGCGGGAGTTGCTCCGGCCTACGAGCAGTACTTC. It yields the protein CASSQRLAGVAPAYEQYF. This chain connects TRBV4-1 to TRBJ2-7; TRBD2 matches at 12 bases. After removal of 3 bases from V and 2 bases from J, the junction contained 11 bases not matched to a gene. The CDR3 loop spans 18 amino acids. Germline V gene lookup returns CDR1 MGHRA and CDR2 YSYEKL.